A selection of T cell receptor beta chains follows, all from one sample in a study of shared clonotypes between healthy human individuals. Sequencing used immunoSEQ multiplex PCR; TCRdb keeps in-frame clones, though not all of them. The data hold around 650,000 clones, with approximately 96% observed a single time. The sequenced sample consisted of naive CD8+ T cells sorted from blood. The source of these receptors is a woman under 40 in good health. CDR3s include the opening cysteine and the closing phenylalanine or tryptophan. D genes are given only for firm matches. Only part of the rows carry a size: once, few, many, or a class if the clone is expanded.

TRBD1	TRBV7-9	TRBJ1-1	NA	CASNYPGQGAAEAFF	TGTGCCAGCAACTACCCGGGACAGGGGGCCGCTGAAGCTTTCTTT
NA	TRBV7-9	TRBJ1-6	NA	CASSPEGGRRSPLHF	TGTGCCAGCAGCCCAGAGGGGGGGCGCAGATCACCCCTCCACTTT
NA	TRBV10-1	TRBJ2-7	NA	CASSAGTGYEQYF	TGCGCCAGCAGTGCCGGGACCGGATACGAGCAGTACTTC
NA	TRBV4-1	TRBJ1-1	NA	CASSQVDGNTEAFF	TGCGCCAGCAGCCAAGTAGACGGGAACACTGAAGCTTTCTTT
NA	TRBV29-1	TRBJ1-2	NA	CSVEVGYGYTF	TGCAGCGTTGAAGTGGGGTATGGCTACACCTTC
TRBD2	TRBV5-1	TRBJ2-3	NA	CASSSHGLAGGPSTDTQYF	TGCGCCAGCAGCTCCCACGGACTAGCGGGAGGGCCTAGCACAGATACGCAGTATTTT
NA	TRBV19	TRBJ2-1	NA	CASSYWGGGEQFF	TGTGCCAGTAGTTATTGGGGAGGAGGTGAGCAGTTCTTC
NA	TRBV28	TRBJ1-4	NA	CAAGRLLMKKLFF	TGTGCCGCGGGGAGACTCTTAATGAAAAAACTGTTTTTT
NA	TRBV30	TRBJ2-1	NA	CAWSVGAREQFF	TGTGCCTGGAGTGTAGGGGCTAGGGAGCAGTTCTTC
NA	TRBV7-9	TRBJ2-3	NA	CASSLLGQTDTQYF	TGTGCCAGCAGCTTATTAGGACAGACAGATACGCAGTATTTT
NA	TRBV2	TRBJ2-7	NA	CASSEGGSYEQYF	TGTGCCAGCAGTGAGGGGGGCTCCTACGAGCAGTACTTC
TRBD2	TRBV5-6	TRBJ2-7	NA	CASSWGTSGSYEQYF	TGTGCCAGCAGCTGGGGGACTAGCGGGAGTTACGAGCAGTACTTC
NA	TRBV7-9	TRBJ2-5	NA	CASSPGETQYF	TGTGCCAGCAGCCCCGGGGAGACCCAGTACTTC
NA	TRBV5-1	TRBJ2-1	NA	CASSLEEVHEQFF	TGCGCCAGCAGCCTAGAGGAGGTCCATGAGCAGTTCTTC
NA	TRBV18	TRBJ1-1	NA	CASSPPYGNTEAFF	TGTGCCAGCTCACCACCTTATGGGAACACTGAAGCTTTCTTT
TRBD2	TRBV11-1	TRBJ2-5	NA	CASSLLGGLDGETQYF	TGTGCCAGCAGCTTATTAGGTGGACTAGACGGTGAGACCCAGTACTTC
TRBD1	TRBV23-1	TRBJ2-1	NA	CASRPGGTGINEQFF	TGCGCCAGCAGACCAGGTGGGACAGGGATCAATGAGCAGTTCTTC
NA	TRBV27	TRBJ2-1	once	CASSFSYNEQFF	TGTGCCAGCAGTTTCAGTTACAATGAGCAGTTCTTC
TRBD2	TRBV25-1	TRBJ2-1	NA	CASSDQSTSGGPYNEQFF	TGTGCCAGCAGTGATCAATCAACTAGCGGAGGGCCCTACAATGAGCAGTTCTTC
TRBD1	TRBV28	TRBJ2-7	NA	CASSLTGESYEQYF	TGTGCCAGCAGTCTTACAGGGGAATCCTACGAGCAGTACTTC
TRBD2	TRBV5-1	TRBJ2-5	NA	CASSLGAGLAGEETQYF	TGCGCCAGCAGCTTGGGGGCGGGACTAGCGGGAGAAGAGACCCAGTACTTC
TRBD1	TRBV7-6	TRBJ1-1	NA	CASSPRTGGNTEAFF	TGTGCCAGCAGCCCTAGGACAGGGGGGAACACTGAAGCTTTCTTT
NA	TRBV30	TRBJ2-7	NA	CAWGSGAGSSHEQYF	TGTGCCTGGGGAAGTGGGGCAGGGAGTTCCCACGAGCAGTACTTC
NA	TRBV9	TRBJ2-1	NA	CASSADLGNYNEQFF	TGTGCCAGCAGCGCCGATTTAGGAAACTACAATGAGCAGTTCTTC
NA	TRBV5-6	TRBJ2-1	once	CASSLPLRNNEQFF	TGTGCCAGCAGCCTACCCCTAAGAAACAATGAGCAGTTCTTC
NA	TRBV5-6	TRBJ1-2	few	CASSLQWGFYGYTF	TGTGCCAGCAGCTTGCAGTGGGGTTTCTATGGCTACACCTTC
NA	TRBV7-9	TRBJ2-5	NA	CASSLLLEEGQTQYF	TGTGCCAGCAGCTTACTGTTAGAGGAGGGACAGACCCAGTACTTC
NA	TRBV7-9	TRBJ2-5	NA	CATRQYQETQYF	TGTGCCACCAGACAGTATCAAGAGACCCAGTACTTC
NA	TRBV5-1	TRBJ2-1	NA	CASSGIIQGHNEQFF	TGCGCCAGCAGCGGTATTATACAGGGTCACAATGAGCAGTTCTTC
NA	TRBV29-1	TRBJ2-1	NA	CSVTYWGFEQFF	TGCAGCGTGACCTACTGGGGGTTCGAGCAGTTCTTC
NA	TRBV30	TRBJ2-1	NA	CAWTRANPGHEQFF	TGTGCCTGGACTCGCGCTAACCCCGGTCATGAGCAGTTCTTC
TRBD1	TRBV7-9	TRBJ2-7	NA	CASSLDDRVYEQYF	TGTGCCAGCAGCTTAGACGACAGGGTTTACGAGCAGTACTTC
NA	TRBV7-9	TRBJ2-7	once	CASSSSEVTYEQYF	TGTGCCAGCAGCTCGTCGGAAGTCACCTACGAGCAGTACTTC
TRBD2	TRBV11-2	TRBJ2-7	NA	CASGLAGLSSYF	TGTGCCAGCGGGCTAGCGGGCCTATCCTCATACTTC
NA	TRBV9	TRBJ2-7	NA	CASSVGGNGFYEQYF	TGTGCCAGCAGCGTAGGCGGGAACGGGTTCTACGAGCAGTACTTC
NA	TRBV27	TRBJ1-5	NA	CASSNLGGSQPQHF	TGTGCCAGCAGTAATTTAGGGGGGAGCCAGCCCCAGCATTTT
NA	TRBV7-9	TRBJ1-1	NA	CASSTGRGLNTEAFF	TGTGCCAGCAGCACCGGGAGGGGGTTGAACACTGAAGCTTTCTTT
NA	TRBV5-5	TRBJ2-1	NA	CASSLWRTSYNEQFF	TGTGCCAGCAGCTTGTGGCGGACCTCCTACAATGAGCAGTTCTTC
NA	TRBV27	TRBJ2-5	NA	CASTGPTGQYF	TGTGCCAGTACAGGCCCCACGGGGCAGTACTTC
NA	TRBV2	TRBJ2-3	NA	CASRYLDGPTDTQYF	TGTGCCAGCAGATATCTTGATGGGCCCACAGATACGCAGTATTTT
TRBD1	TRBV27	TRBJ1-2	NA	CASSQTGYYGYTF	TGTGCCAGCAGTCAGACAGGGTACTATGGCTACACCTTC
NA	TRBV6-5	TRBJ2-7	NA	CASSSPRSGAKEQYF	TGTGCCAGCAGCTCGCCCCGGAGCGGTGCTAAAGAGCAGTACTTC
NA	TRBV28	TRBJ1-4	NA	CASSNSGQYFEKLFF	TGTGCCAGCAGCAATTCAGGACAGTATTTCGAAAAACTGTTTTTT
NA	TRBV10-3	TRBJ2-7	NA	CAISTLVSSDEQYF	TGTGCCATCAGTACTCTAGTCTCTTCTGACGAGCAGTACTTC
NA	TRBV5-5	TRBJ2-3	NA	CASSAYRDADTQYF	TGTGCCAGCAGCGCCTACAGGGATGCAGATACGCAGTATTTT
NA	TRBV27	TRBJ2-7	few	CASSYSSYEQYF	TGTGCCAGCAGCTATTCTTCCTACGAGCAGTACTTC
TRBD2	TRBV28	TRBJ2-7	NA	CASTEGASGSGEQYF	TGTGCCAGCACCGAGGGGGCTAGCGGGAGTGGCGAGCAGTACTTC